This TCR beta chain is from a study of CD8 T cells in Susac syndrome. RNA, at roughly 0.5 to 1 ug, was reverse transcribed with random hexamers. TCRdb fed the immunoSEQ multiplex PCR reads into MiXCR, producing one record per CDR3 protein. The profile shows 150,000 to 200,000 distinct CDR3 sequences, 80% to 95% of them singletons. The CDR3 totals 12 residues. CDR1 KGHSH and CDR2 LQKENI come from the germline V gene. V lost 2 bases to trimming and J lost 8 bases, with 9 bases between them. The chain joins TRBV18 to TRBJ1-2; D is perhaps TRBD1 (5 bases). This clonotype was obtained from a human donor in good health. Material: CD4+ T cells from PBMCs. The CDR3 DNA follows: TGTGCCAGCTCACCAGGAGGGGAAGGCTACACCTTC. It encodes CASSPGGEGYTF.